This TCR beta chain was recorded in a study of tissue T cells after allogeneic stem cell transplantation. Noted time point: mouse harvest day 14 after allogeneic transplant. Tail vein injection delivered 10^7 T-cell-depleted bone marrow cells and 10^6 splenic CD5+ T cells. This mouse GVHD model was MHC-mismatched B6 to BALB/c, profiled day 7 or 14. As concerns this clone: Mouse gene names apply.

Clones were read by immunoSEQ multiplex PCR, and TCRdb kept only the in-frame ones, dropping some. The sample lists just over 5,000 clones; 33% were seen once. The clonotype was recovered from a female BALB/c mouse given C57BL/6 T cells with graft-versus-host disease after an allogeneic hematopoietic cell transplant. Source material: skin.

CDR3 residues: CASSFGQGGNERLFF. CDR3 DNA, as far as it was read: TGTGCCAGCAGCTTCGGACAGGGAGGAAACGAAAGATTATTT. The rearrangement links TRBV3 to TRBJ1-4, with TRBD1 identical over 8 bases. The read halts 1 residue ahead of the CDR3 end, with the missing end drawn from the germline J gene. With V trimmed by 3 bases and J by 5 bases, 5 bases remained unmatched. This CDR3 has 15 amino acids. Germline V gives CDR1 SNHLY, CDR2 FYNGKV (reference sequence).